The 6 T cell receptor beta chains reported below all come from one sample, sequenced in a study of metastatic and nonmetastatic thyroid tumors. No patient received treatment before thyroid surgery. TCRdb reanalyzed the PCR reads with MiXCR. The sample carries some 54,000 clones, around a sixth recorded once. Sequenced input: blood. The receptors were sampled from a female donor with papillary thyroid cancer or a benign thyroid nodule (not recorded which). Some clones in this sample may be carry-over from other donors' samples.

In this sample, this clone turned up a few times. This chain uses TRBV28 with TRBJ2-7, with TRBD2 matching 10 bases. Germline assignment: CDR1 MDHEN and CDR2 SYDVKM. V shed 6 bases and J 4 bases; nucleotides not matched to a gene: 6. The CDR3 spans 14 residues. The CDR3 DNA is TGTGCCAGCAGCTTAGGGACTAGCGCTTACGAGCAGTACTTC. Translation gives CASSLGTSAYEQYF.

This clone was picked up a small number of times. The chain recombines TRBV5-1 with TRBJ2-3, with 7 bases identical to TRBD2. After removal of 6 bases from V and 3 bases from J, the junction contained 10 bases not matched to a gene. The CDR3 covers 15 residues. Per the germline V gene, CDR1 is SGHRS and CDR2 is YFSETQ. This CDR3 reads CASTTAGIGTDTQYF. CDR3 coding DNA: TGCGCCAGCACCACAGCGGGGATAGGGACAGATACGCAGTATTTT.

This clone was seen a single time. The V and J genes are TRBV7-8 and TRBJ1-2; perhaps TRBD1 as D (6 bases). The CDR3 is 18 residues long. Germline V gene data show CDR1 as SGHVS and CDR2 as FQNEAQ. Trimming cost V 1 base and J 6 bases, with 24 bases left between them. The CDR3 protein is CASSLGGLGAMGVNGYTF. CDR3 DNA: TGTGCCAGCAGCTTAGGGGGGCTGGGGGCGATGGGTGTTAATGGCTACACCTTC. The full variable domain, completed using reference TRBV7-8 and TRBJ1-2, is GAGVSQSPRYKVAKRGQDVALRCDPISGHVSLFWYQQALGQGPEFLTYFQNEAQLDKSGLPSDRFFAERPEGSVSTLKIQRTQQEDSAVYLCASSLGGLGAMGVNGYTFGSGTRLTVV.

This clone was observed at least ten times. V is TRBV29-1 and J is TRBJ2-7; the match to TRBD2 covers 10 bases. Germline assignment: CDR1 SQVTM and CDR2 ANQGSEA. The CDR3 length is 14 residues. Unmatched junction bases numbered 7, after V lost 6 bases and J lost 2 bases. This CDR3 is CSVPRTSGTYEQYF. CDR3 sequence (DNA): TGCAGCGTGCCCAGGACTAGCGGAACCTACGAGCAGTACTTC.

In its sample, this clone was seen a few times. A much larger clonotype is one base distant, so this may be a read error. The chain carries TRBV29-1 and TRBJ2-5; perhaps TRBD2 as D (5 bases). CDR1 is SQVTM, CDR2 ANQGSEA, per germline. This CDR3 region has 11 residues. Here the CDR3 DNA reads TGCATCGTTGAAGGAGGAGGGACCCAGTACTTC. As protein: CIVEGGGTQYF.

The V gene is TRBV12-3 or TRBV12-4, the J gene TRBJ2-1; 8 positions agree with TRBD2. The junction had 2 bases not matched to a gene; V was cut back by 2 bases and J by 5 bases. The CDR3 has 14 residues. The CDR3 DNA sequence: TGTGCCAGCAGTTTACTAGCGGGTGACAATGAGCAGTTCTTC. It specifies CASSLLAGDNEQFF.